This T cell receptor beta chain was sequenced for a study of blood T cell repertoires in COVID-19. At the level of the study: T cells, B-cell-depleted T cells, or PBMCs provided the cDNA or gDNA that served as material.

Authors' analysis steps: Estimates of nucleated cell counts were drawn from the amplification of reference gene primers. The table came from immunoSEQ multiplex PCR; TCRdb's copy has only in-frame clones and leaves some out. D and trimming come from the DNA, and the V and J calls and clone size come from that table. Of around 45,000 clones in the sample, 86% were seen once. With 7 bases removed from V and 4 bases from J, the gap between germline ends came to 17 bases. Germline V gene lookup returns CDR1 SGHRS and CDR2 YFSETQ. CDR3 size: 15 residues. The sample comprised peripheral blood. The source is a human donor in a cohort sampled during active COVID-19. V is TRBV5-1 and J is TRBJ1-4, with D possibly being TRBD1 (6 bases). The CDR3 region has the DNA TGCGCCAGCTCTAACGGGCGAGGGGGTAATGAAAAACTGTTTTTT. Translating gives CASSNGRGGNEKLFF.